The source of this TCR beta chain is a study of blood T cell repertoires in COVID-19. In the source study's methods: Reference gene primer amplification in the assay estimated nucleated cell counts. Libraries were prepared by immunoSEQ multiplex PCR; TCRdb keeps only in-frame clonotypes and omits some of them. From that table come the V and J calls and clone size; the DNA was used to work out D and trimming. Counted here are about 52,000 clones, around 85% occurring once; the ten biggest clones make up roughly 29%. Sequenced input: peripheral blood. The origin of this receptor is a woman older than 75 with COVID-19, enrolled during active disease.

CDR3 amino acids: CASSVPGQQETQYF. CDR3 sequence (DNA): TGTGCCAGCAGTGTCCCGGGACAACAAGAGACCCAGTACTTC. This sequence joins TRBV7-8 and TRBJ2-5, with D perhaps TRBD1 (6 bases). Germline CDR1 reads SGHVS; CDR2 reads FQNEAQ. V lost 6 bases and J lost 2, with 13 bases in between. CDR3 length: 14 residues.